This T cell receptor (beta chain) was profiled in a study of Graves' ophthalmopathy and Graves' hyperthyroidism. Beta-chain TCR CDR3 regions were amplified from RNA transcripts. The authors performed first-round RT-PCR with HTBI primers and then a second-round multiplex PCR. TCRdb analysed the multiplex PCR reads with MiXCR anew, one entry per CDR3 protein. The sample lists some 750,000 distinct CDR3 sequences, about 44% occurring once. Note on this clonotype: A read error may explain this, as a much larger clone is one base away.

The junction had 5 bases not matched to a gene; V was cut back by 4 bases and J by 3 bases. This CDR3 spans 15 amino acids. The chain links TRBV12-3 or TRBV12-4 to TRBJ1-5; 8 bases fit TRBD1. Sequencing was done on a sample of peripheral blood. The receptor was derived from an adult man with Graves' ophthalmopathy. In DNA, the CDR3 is TGTGCCAGCAGTTACGGCAGGGGGCTCAATCAGCCCCAGCATTTT. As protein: CASSYGRGLNQPQHF.